This T cell receptor beta chain was recorded in a study of CD4+ T cells in melanoma. General study points: Neoantigen-specific CD4+ T cells in melanoma reportedly had diverse differentiation states. A reported correlation linked neoantigen-specific CD4+ T cells to CD8+, macrophage and B cell function.

TCRdb's copy holds only in-frame clones and misses some; the assay was immunoSEQ multiplex PCR. Of 15,000 to 20,000 clones listed, approximately 81% are singletons. This CDR3 region has 15 residues. Germline trimming cut 0 bases from V and 6 bases from J; bases unmatched to any gene: 8. From germline, CDR1 is MNHEY and CDR2 SVGAGI. This clone was detected a few times. Its antigen remains unknown. This receptor was taken from a human donor with melanoma. The V call is TRBV6-5, the J call TRBJ2-7, with 7 bases matching TRBD2. The sample comprised cells from a culture (not recorded whether cultured in vitro). The CDR3 loop is CASSYSSGVSPEQYF. CDR3 DNA sequence: TGTGCCAGCAGTTACTCAAGCGGGGTTTCCCCCGAGCAGTACTTC.